Listed below are T cell receptor beta chains from one sample, sequenced in a study of CD8+CD57+ T cells in acquired aplastic anemia. One entry per CDR3 protein results from TCRdb running MiXCR on the reads. The sample has 150,000 to 200,000 distinct CDR3 sequences; around half are singletons. The sample consisted of sorted CD4+, CD8+, or CD8+CD57+ T cells (not recorded which) from PBMCs. The receptors here all came from a human donor with aplastic anemia. The CDR3 runs from the conserved cysteine through the conserved F or W. Fields, in order: clone size, D gene, J gene, V gene, CDR3 DNA, CDR3 protein. D genes are given only for firm matches. Only part of the rows carry a size: once, few, many, or a class if the clone is expanded.

>many|-|TRBJ2-1|TRBV5-8
TGTGCCAGCAGCTTAATGACAGCGGCCTCTGAGCAGTTCTTC
CASSLMTAASEQFF
>-|TRBD1|TRBJ1-2|TRBV3-1
TGTGCCAGCAGCCAACCTGGGACAGTCGCTAGGGGCTACACCTTC
CASSQPGTVARGYTF
>many|-|TRBJ1-2|TRBV12-3/TRBV12-4
TGTGCCAGCAGTTCCCTCCCCCAGAATAACTATGGCTACACCTTC
CASSSLPQNNYGYTF
>-|-|TRBJ1-2|TRBV15
TGTGCCACCAGCAGCGCGGAAGGGTCAAACTATGGCTACACCTTC
CATSSAEGSNYGYTF
>-|TRBD1|TRBJ2-1|TRBV2
TGTGCCAGCAGTCGGACAGGGGGGGACAATGAGCAGTTCTTC
CASSRTGGDNEQFF
>-|TRBD1|TRBJ1-2|TRBV29-1
TGCAGCTTGGGGACAGGGGATGGCTACACCTTC
CSLGTGDGYTF
>few|TRBD1|TRBJ2-7|TRBV7-7
TGTGCCAGCAGCGTGGGACAGGGGGACGAGCAGTACTTC
CASSVGQGDEQYF
>few|-|TRBJ2-1|TRBV10-3
TGTGCCAGCAGCCGACGACAGAGCTCCCACAATGAGCAGTTCTTC
CASSRRQSSHNEQFF
>once|TRBD2|TRBJ2-1|TRBV5-6
TGTGCCAGCAGCTTAGCGGGGGGTAACTACAATGAGCAGTTCTTC
CASSLAGGNYNEQFF
>-|TRBD1|TRBJ1-4|TRBV2
TGTGCCAGCAGGACAGGGGGAGCAACTAATGAAAAACTGTTTTTT
CASRTGGATNEKLFF
>-|-|TRBJ1-2|TRBV2
TGTGCCAGCAGGGAGGGCCCTCCTAACTATGGCTACACCTTC
CASREGPPNYGYTF
>-|-|TRBJ2-1|TRBV15
TGTGCCACCAGCAGAGAGAGGGCTAGCAGGTCTTACAATGAGCAGTTCTTC
CATSRERASRSYNEQFF
>few|-|TRBJ1-1|TRBV29-1
TGCAGCACCCGTGAGGGGGGGACTGAAGCTTTCTTT
CSTREGGTEAFF
>many|-|TRBJ2-3|TRBV2
TGTGCCAGCAGCGACTTGGCGGGAACAGATACGCAGTATTTT
CASSDLAGTDTQYF
>once|-|TRBJ1-2|TRBV20-1
TGCAGTGCTAGAGTGGATGGGACGGAAGCTCTTAGAAACTATGGCTACACCTTC
CSARVDGTEALRNYGYTF
>-|-|TRBJ2-7|TRBV7-2
TGTGCCAGCCGGGGTTACGGCTACGAGCAGTACTTC
CASRGYGYEQYF
>-|-|TRBJ2-7|TRBV7-9
TGTGCCAGCAGCACACCCGGGGGTGGCGGCTACGAGCAGTACTTC
CASSTPGGGGYEQYF
>many|TRBD1|TRBJ1-1|TRBV19
TGTGCCAGTAGTATAGGGGGACAGGGGTTGAACACTGAAGCTTTCTTT
CASSIGGQGLNTEAFF
>-|TRBD1|TRBJ1-3|TRBV25-1
TGTGCCAGCAGACCCCAGGGGGTTTCTGGAAACACCATATATTTT
CASRPQGVSGNTIYF
>many|-|TRBJ2-1|TRBV19
TGTGCCAGTAGGGGTTTCGGTGTCGGCTCCTACAATGAGCAGTTCTTC
CASRGFGVGSYNEQFF
>many|-|TRBJ1-6|TRBV9
TGTGCCAGCAGCGTAGCCGGCACCTGGAATTCACCCCTCCACTTT
CASSVAGTWNSPLHF
>-|TRBD1|TRBJ2-5|TRBV25-1
TGTGCCAGCAGTCACTCCATTGTCCGGACAGGGTCCTCAGAGACCCAGTACTTC
CASSHSIVRTGSSETQYF
>-|-|TRBJ1-5|TRBV10-3
TGTACCATCAGTGAAGGCGGAGCTATGGGGACCCAGCATTTT
CTISEGGAMGTQHF
>-|TRBD1|TRBJ2-7|TRBV11-2
TGTGCCAGCAGCCCTGGGACAGGGAAGCCCAACTCCTACGAGCAGTACTTC
CASSPGTGKPNSYEQYF
>few|-|TRBJ2-7|TRBV2
TGTGCCAGCAGGGCCGGAAGCTACGAGCAGTACTTC
CASRAGSYEQYF
>once|-|TRBJ1-1|TRBV7-2
TGTGCCAGCAGCCTCTCGGACGGCGACACTGAAGCTTTCTTT
CASSLSDGDTEAFF
>-|-|TRBJ1-5|TRBV24-1
TGTGCCACCAGTGAGGATCGAAATTCGGGGCAGCCCCAGCATTTT
CATSEDRNSGQPQHF
>many|-|TRBJ1-1|TRBV5-1
TGCGCCAGCAGCCCCGAGTTAGCGGCCACTGAAGCTTTCTTT
CASSPELAATEAFF
>many|TRBD1|TRBJ1-1|TRBV5-1
TGCGCCAGCAGCTTGGACACAGGGGTGAACACTGAAGCTTTCTTT
CASSLDTGVNTEAFF
>-|TRBD2|TRBJ2-5|TRBV5-1
TGCGCCAGCAGCTTGGGACAGTTAGCGGGGCTCGGGGGCCGTGACCAAGAGACCCAGTACTTC
CASSLGQLAGLGGRDQETQYF
>-|TRBD1|TRBJ1-6|TRBV7-9
TGTGCCAGCAGCGAAGACAGGGTAGGACCCTCACCCCTCCACTTT
CASSEDRVGPSPLHF
>-|TRBD1|TRBJ1-4|TRBV11-2
TGTGCCAGCAGCCGTCGCCCCCCAGGGACAGATGAAAAACTGTTTTTT
CASSRRPPGTDEKLFF
>-|-|TRBJ2-5|TRBV15
TGTGCCACCAGCAGAGATTTGGGGTCTGGAGAGACCCAGTACTTC
CATSRDLGSGETQYF
>few|TRBD1|TRBJ2-5|TRBV25-1
TGTGCCAGCAGTGAATACGGGACAGGGGGCCGAAAAGAGACCCAGTACTTC
CASSEYGTGGRKETQYF
>many|-|TRBJ2-5|TRBV7-2
TGTGCCAGCAGCTTCGAAACAGGGCGGGAGACCCAGTACTTC
CASSFETGRETQYF
>-|-|TRBJ2-5|TRBV9
TGTGCCAGCAGCGCGACAGCTGTAGAGACCCAGTACTTC
CASSATAVETQYF
>-|TRBD2|TRBJ2-1|TRBV19
TGTGCCAGTAAGATGGCGGGGGGATCCTACAATGAGCAGTTCTTC
CASKMAGGSYNEQFF
>many|TRBD2|TRBJ2-3|TRBV20-1
TGCAGTGCTAGAGAAACTAGCGGAGTCCATACGCAGTATTTT
CSARETSGVHTQYF
>-|TRBD2|TRBJ2-5|TRBV20-1
TGCAGTGCGAGAGTAGCGGGAGGCGAGACCCAGTACTTC
CSARVAGGETQYF
>few|TRBD2|TRBJ2-5|TRBV28
TGTGCCAGCAGTCCCCTAGCGGGGGTAGAGACCCAGTACTTC
CASSPLAGVETQYF
>-|TRBD1|TRBJ2-7|TRBV10-3
TGTGCCATCAGTGAACAGGGGCCCTACGAGCAGTACTTC
CAISEQGPYEQYF
>many|TRBD1|TRBJ1-2|TRBV4-2
TGTGCCAGCAGCAGGGACAGCTCTAACTATGGCTACACCTTC
CASSRDSSNYGYTF